This T cell receptor beta chain was captured in a study of shared clonotypes between healthy human individuals. Study at large: The study drew on a couple of women and three men aged 18 to 49 as donors.

It was on ten immunoSEQ deep assay plates that unsorted PBMC DNA was sequenced. Produced via immunoSEQ multiplex PCR; TCRdb's table is partial and in-frame only. In the table there are about 490,000 clones, 70% to 85% of which are singletons. In regard to this clone: Its matching antigen is unknown.

This CDR3 is built from 11 residues. Germline V gene data show CDR1 as MDHEN and CDR2 as SYDVKM. Trimming left V 8 bases short and J 10 bases short, with 12 bases between. Whole-study results and caveats: Only blood underwent sampling, and tissue repertoires likely differ.

The origin of this receptor is a woman aged 40 to 50 in good health. Some clones in this sample may be carry-over from other donors' samples. The gene calls are TRBV28 and TRBJ2-1; maybe TRBD2 (6 bases). The sample consisted of PBMCs. This CDR3 is CASRREEEQFF. The CDR3 DNA sequence: TGTGCCAGCCGGAGGGAGGAAGAGCAGTTCTTC.